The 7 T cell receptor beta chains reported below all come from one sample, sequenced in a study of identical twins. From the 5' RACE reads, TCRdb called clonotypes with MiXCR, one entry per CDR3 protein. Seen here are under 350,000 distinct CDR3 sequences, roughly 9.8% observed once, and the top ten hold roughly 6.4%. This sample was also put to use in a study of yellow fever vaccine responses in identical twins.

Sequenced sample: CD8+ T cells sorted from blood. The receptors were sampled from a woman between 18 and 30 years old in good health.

The CDR3 DNA reads as TGCAGCGTTGAAGTTCTAGCGGGGGGGCCCCAAGAGACCCAGTACTTC. Translated, it gives CSVEVLAGGPQETQYF. The chain couples TRBV29-1 to TRBJ2-5, with 12 bases lining up with TRBD2. The CDR3 totals 16 residues. Germline CDR1 is SQVTM and CDR2 is ANQGSEA. Germline trimming cut 1 base from V and 1 base from J; bases unmatched to any gene: 4.

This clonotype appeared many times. In nucleotides, the CDR3 is TGCAGCGTTAGGGGGGGGAGCTCCTACAATGAGCAGTTCTTC. Its protein is CSVRGGSSYNEQFF. The rearrangement uses TRBV29-1 and TRBJ2-1; the D gene is possibly TRBD2 (7 bases). The CDR3 contains 14 residues. Trimming removed 5 bases from V and 0 bases from J, with 11 bases in between. CDR1 is SQVTM, CDR2 ANQGSEA, per germline.

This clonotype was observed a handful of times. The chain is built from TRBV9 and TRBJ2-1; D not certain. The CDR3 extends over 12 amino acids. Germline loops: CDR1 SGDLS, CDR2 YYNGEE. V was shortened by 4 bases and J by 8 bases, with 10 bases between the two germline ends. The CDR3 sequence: CASSPRMYEQFF. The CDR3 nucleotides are TGTGCCAGCAGCCCCAGGATGTATGAGCAGTTCTTC.

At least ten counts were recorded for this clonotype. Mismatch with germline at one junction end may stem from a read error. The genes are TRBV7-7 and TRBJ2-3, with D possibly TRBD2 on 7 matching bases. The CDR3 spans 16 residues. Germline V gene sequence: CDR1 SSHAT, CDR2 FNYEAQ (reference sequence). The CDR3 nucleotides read TGTGCTAGCAGCTTAAAGCTGGCGGGGGCCCGGGATACGCAGTATTTT. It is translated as CASSLKLAGARDTQYF.

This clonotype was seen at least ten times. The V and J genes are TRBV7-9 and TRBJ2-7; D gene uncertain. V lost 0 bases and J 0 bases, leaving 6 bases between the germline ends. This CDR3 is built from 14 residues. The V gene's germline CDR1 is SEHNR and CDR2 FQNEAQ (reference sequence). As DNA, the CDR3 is TGTGCCAGCAGCTTAGCAGATATCTCCTACGAGCAGTACTTC. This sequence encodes CASSLADISYEQYF. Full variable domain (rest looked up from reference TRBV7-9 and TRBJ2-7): DTGVSQNPRHKITKRGQNVTFRCDPISEHNRLYWYRQTLGQGPEFLTYFQNEAQLEKSRLLSDRFSAERPKGSFSTLEIQRTEQGDSAMYLCASSLADISYEQYFGPGTRLTVT.

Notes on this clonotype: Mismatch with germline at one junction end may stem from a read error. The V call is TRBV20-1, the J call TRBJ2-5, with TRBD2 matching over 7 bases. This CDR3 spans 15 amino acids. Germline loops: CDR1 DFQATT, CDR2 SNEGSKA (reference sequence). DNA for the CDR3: TGCAGTGCTAGAGCTCCGGGGGGTCCCCAAGAGACCCAGAACTTC. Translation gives CSARAPGGPQETQNF.

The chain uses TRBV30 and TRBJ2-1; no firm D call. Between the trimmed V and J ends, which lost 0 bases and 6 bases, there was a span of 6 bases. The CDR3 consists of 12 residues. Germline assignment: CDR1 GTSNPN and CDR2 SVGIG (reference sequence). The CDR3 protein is CAWSVPGNEQFF. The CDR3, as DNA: TGTGCCTGGAGTGTACCCGGCAATGAGCAGTTCTTC.